Each of the 27 T cell receptor beta chains below was sequenced from the same sample in a study of blood T cell repertoires in COVID-19. The data were produced by immunoSEQ multiplex PCR, yet TCRdb's version contains in-frame clones alone and is incomplete. The sample has about 130,000 clones, around three quarters seen once. The sample consisted of peripheral blood. Source of these receptors: a human donor in a cohort sampled during active COVID-19.

The chain carries TRBV27 and TRBJ1-6; TRBD1 matches at 11 bases. Looked up from germline, CDR1 is MNHEY and CDR2 is SMNVEV (reference sequence). The CDR3 contains 16 residues. Trimming cost V 2 bases and J 8 bases; bases outside gene matches: 5. This CDR3 reads CASSLRGTGGDSPLHF. The CDR3 nucleotides are TGTGCCAGCAGTTTACGTGGGACAGGGGGGGATTCACCCCTCCACTTT.

The chain recombines TRBV19 with TRBJ2-3, with 10 bases aligning to TRBD2. Per the germline V gene, CDR1 is LNHDA and CDR2 is SQIVND (reference sequence). The CDR3 spans 14 residues. The V gene end was trimmed by 6 bases and the J gene end by 5 bases; junction bases not matched to a gene: 5. The CDR3 DNA reads as TGTGCCAGTAGGGAGCGGGGGGGCCGAGATACGCAGTATTTT. Protein: CASRERGGRDTQYF.

The rearrangement links TRBV3-1 (or the pseudogene TRBV3-2) to TRBJ2-7; 7 nucleotides match TRBD2. CDR3 size: 13 residues. After removal of 0 bases from V and 6 bases from J, the junction contained 2 bases not matched to a gene. Germline V gene data show CDR1 as LGHDT and CDR2 as YNNKEL (reference sequence). The CDR3 region has the DNA TGTGCCAGCAGCCAAGAAGCGGGGCGCGAGCAGTACTTC. This translates into CASSQEAGREQYF.

The gene calls are TRBV19 and TRBJ2-7, with 8 bases aligning to TRBD1. J gave up 0 bases and V 1 base, and 8 bases lay outside the gene matches. CDR1 is LNHDA and CDR2 is SQIVND in the germline V gene (reference sequence). This CDR3 spans 17 amino acids. CDR3 sequence: CASSIVGTGATSYEQYF. CDR3 in DNA: TGTGCCAGTAGTATAGTAGGGACAGGTGCCACCTCCTACGAGCAGTACTTC.

The chain employs TRBV18 and TRBJ1-2; the D is unclear. Trimming took 3 bases from V and 0 from J, leaving 17 bases between them. Per germline, CDR1 KGHSH and CDR2 LQKENI. The CDR3 extends over 17 amino acids. The CDR3 protein is CASSPWMAGGANYGYTF. The CDR3 nucleotides are TGTGCCAGCTCACCGTGGATGGCAGGAGGAGCTAACTATGGCTACACCTTC.

The chain uses TRBV5-1 and TRBJ2-4; tentative D call: TRBD1 (6 bases). V lost 0 bases and J 3 bases, leaving 7 bases between the germline ends. CDR3 size: 14 residues. CDR1 is SGHRS, CDR2 YFSETQ, per germline. For the CDR3, the DNA is TGCGCCAGCAGCTTGGAACAGGGCAAAAACATTCAGTACTTC. Translating it yields CASSLEQGKNIQYF.

This clone was detected only once. The V and J genes are TRBV11-2 and TRBJ2-5; the match to TRBD2 covers 7 bases. This CDR3 spans 14 amino acids. Looked up from germline, CDR1 is SGHAT and CDR2 is FQNNGV. Trimming cost V 1 base and J 5 bases; bases outside gene matches: 4. The CDR3 loop reads CASSLGLGRETQYF. CDR3 sequence (DNA): TGTGCCAGCAGCTTAGGACTCGGGAGGGAGACCCAGTACTTC.

The chain carries TRBV3-1 (or the pseudogene TRBV3-2) and TRBJ2-3; D is undetermined. Germline values: CDR1 LGHDT, CDR2 YNNKEL (reference sequence). V dropped 0 bases and J dropped 4 bases, with 14 bases sitting between them. The CDR3 contains 16 residues. DNA for the CDR3: TGTGCCAGCAGCCAAGAGTACTCCCGAGGAGCAGATACGCAGTATTTT. It specifies CASSQEYSRGADTQYF.

The chain uses TRBV6-5 and TRBJ2-3; 9 nucleotides line up with TRBD1. The V gene end was trimmed by 8 bases and the J gene end by 6 bases; junction bases not matched to a gene: 12. The CDR3 covers 15 residues. In germline, CDR1 is MNHEY, CDR2 SVGAGI. The CDR3 loop reads CASWPGQGPGDTQYF. The CDR3 bases are TGTGCCAGCTGGCCCGGACAGGGGCCAGGGGATACGCAGTATTTT.

The chain joins TRBV7-8 to TRBJ2-3, with D maybe TRBD2 (6 bases). The CDR3 runs 17 residues. CDR1 and CDR2 (germline): SGHVS, FQNEAQ. V was pared by 5 bases and J by 1 base, with 19 bases between. Here the CDR3 DNA reads TGTGCCAGCAGCCCTCTAGCGAGCGGGTCGGGCACAGATACGCAGTATTTT. Translated, it gives CASSPLASGSGTDTQYF.

The CDR3 nucleotides read TGTGCCAGCAGCCCCCGTCTGGACAGGGAGTACGAGCAGTACTTC. Protein: CASSPRLDREYEQYF. The V gene is TRBV28, the J gene TRBJ2-7; 8 nucleotides align to TRBD1. Germline-derived CDR1 and CDR2 are MDHEN and SYDVKM. The CDR3 covers 15 residues. J gave up 4 bases and V 6 bases, and 11 bases lay outside the gene matches.

This chain connects TRBV7-2 to TRBJ1-1, with a possible D match to TRBD1 (5 bases). Trimming pared 3 bases from V and 7 bases from J, leaving 12 bases between. The CDR3 is made up of 13 amino acids. CDR1 SGHTA and CDR2 FQGNSA come from the germline V gene. In DNA form, the CDR3 reads TGTGCCAGCAGCTTGACAGTCGACAATGAAGCTTTCTTT. It yields the protein CASSLTVDNEAFF.

This chain uses TRBV28 with TRBJ1-5; tentatively, D is TRBD1 (6 bases). Germline lookup yields CDR1 MDHEN and CDR2 SYDVKM. This CDR3 is built from 15 residues. V dropped 6 bases and J dropped 5 bases, with 17 bases sitting between them. CDR3 sequence: CASRDLEQGYQPQHF. The CDR3 nucleotides read TGTGCCAGCAGGGACCTAGAACAGGGATATCAGCCCCAGCATTTT.

The chain carries TRBV6-1 and TRBJ2-3; 10 bases are a match to TRBD2. J lost 1 base, V lost 2 bases, and 3 bases had no gene match. Germline CDR1 and CDR2: MNHNS and SASEGT. The CDR3 sequence is 16 residues long. In DNA, the CDR3 is TGTGCCAGCAGTGAAAGTCTAGCGGGGGGCACAGATACGCAGTATTTT. Protein product: CASSESLAGGTDTQYF.

The chain joins TRBV9 to TRBJ1-2; 7 bases are shared with TRBD1. The V segment lost 3 bases and the J segment 8 bases; nucleotides outside the gene matches: 13. CDR1 is SGDLS, CDR2 YYNGEE, per germline. CDR3 size: 15 residues. CDR3 in DNA: TGTGCCAGCAGCGCCGCGGGACAGAGGGTTCGGGGCTACACCTTC. Its translation is CASSAAGQRVRGYTF.

This chain links TRBV11-3 with TRBJ2-7; weak D call: TRBD2 (6 bases). Germline CDR1 reads SGHNT; CDR2 reads YENEEA. This CDR3 contains 16 residues. V shed 4 bases and J shed 5 bases, with 21 bases lying between them. CDR3 DNA: TGTGCCAGCAGCTCCACAGCCGGGAGAAAGAAGGACGAGCAGTACTTC. This translates into CASSSTAGRKKDEQYF. Filled out from reference TRBV11-3 and TRBJ2-7, the complete variable domain reads EAGVVQSPRYKIIEKKQPVAFWCNPISGHNTLYWYLQNLGQGPELLIRYENEEAVDDSQLPKDRFSAERLKGVDSTLKIQPAELGDSAVYLCASSSTAGRKKDEQYFGPGTRLTVT.

J is TRBJ1-2 and V is TRBV6-5, with a tentative D call TRBD1 (5 bases). The CDR3 runs to 16 residues. CDR1 is MNHEY and CDR2 is SVGAGI in the germline V gene. The V end was cut by 3 bases, the J end by 8 bases, with 22 bases between. The CDR3 nucleotides read TGTGCCAGCAGTTATATCCCCTTGCAGGGAACAGAGGGCTACACCTTC. This sequence encodes CASSYIPLQGTEGYTF.

The chain combines TRBV18 with TRBJ1-1; a possible D gene is TRBD1 (5 bases). Germline-derived CDR1 and CDR2 are KGHSH and LQKENI. V lost 6 bases to trimming and J lost 10 bases, with 18 bases between them. The CDR3 runs 13 residues. Written as DNA, the CDR3 is TGTGCCAGCTCGCTCAAGGGCGGGGGTGCAGCTTTCTTT. This sequence encodes CASSLKGGGAAFF.

The table lists this clone with a few counts. V and J are TRBV20-1 and TRBJ2-7, with D perhaps matching TRBD2 (5 bases). Trimming took 5 bases from V and 3 from J, leaving 8 bases between them. CDR1 and CDR2 from the germline V gene are DFQATT and SNEGSKA (reference sequence). The CDR3 loop spans 11 amino acids. The CDR3 region is CSAGLHYEQYF. CDR3 nucleotides: TGCAGTGCTGGACTTCACTACGAGCAGTACTTC.

This clone was found once. The rearrangement uses TRBV24-1 and TRBJ2-7; 7 nucleotides match TRBD1. CDR1 and CDR2 from the germline V gene are KGHDR and SFDVKD. V lost 5 bases, J lost 2 bases, and 8 bases stayed unmatched. The CDR3 has 15 amino acids. The CDR3 region is CATSGTGTVTYEQYF. CDR3 bases: TGTGCCACCAGTGGGACTGGGACAGTTACCTACGAGCAGTACTTC.

The chain is built from TRBV6-4 and TRBJ1-1, with D perhaps TRBD1 (6 bases). From germline, CDR1 is MRHNA and CDR2 SNTAGT. The V end lost 6 bases, the J end lost 1 base, and 15 bases lay between the germline ends. The CDR3 runs to 15 residues. Here the CDR3 reads CASRRKDSSNTEAFF. CDR3 DNA sequence: TGTGCCAGCAGAAGAAAGGACAGTTCGAACACTGAAGCTTTCTTT.

V is TRBV6-5 and J is TRBJ1-6; 7 nucleotides match TRBD1. The CDR3 has 14 residues. CDR1 is MNHEY, CDR2 SVGAGI, per germline. The trim removed 5 bases at V and 10 bases at J, leaving 8 bases unmatched. The chain's CDR3 is CASSNAQGESPLHF. The DNA of the CDR3 is TGTGCCAGCAGTAATGCGCAGGGGGAATCACCCCTCCACTTT.

V is TRBV18 and J is TRBJ1-2; the match to TRBD1 covers 7 bases. V shed 1 base, J shed 6 bases, and the junction held 5 bases outside the gene matches. The germline CDR1 and CDR2 sequences are KGHSH and LQKENI. The CDR3 is 14 residues long. The DNA for the CDR3 is TGTGCCAGCTCACCACTGGACAGGTCCGATGGCTACACCTTC. Its translation: CASSPLDRSDGYTF.

The V and J genes are TRBV7-7 and TRBJ2-5; a weak D match, TRBD2 (7 bases). The CDR3 is made up of 16 amino acids. V was shortened by 2 bases and J by 3 bases, with 16 bases between the two germline ends. Germline values: CDR1 SSHAT, CDR2 FNYEAQ (reference sequence). Written as DNA, the CDR3 is TGTGCCAGCAGCTTATCACTCGCGGGGGCCGAAGAGACCCAGTACTTC. This gives the protein CASSLSLAGAEETQYF.

V and J are TRBV30 and TRBJ1-1; D is unresolved. Germline V gene lookup returns CDR1 GTSNPN and CDR2 SVGIG (reference sequence). The CDR3 spans 14 residues. The V and J ends lost 0 bases and 0 bases respectively, with 8 bases between them. The CDR3 reads CAWSVRRLNTEAFF. The CDR3 DNA is TGTGCCTGGAGTGTACGGAGGCTGAACACTGAAGCTTTCTTT.

The chain has TRBV18 and TRBJ2-7; weak D call: TRBD1 (6 bases). Trimming removed 2 bases from V and 6 bases from J, with 26 bases in between. Germline-derived CDR1 and CDR2 are KGHSH and LQKENI. There are 18 residues in the CDR3. CDR3 in amino acids: CASSPSSGVSTGKREQYF. The CDR3 bases are TGTGCCAGCTCACCAAGCTCAGGGGTTTCGACTGGTAAACGCGAGCAGTACTTC.

The chain is built from TRBV3-1 (or the pseudogene TRBV3-2) and TRBJ2-7; 8 bases match TRBD1. The CDR3 is made up of 15 amino acids. CDR1 is LGHDT and CDR2 is YNNKEL in the germline V gene (reference sequence). The trim removed 4 bases at V and 7 bases at J, leaving 12 bases unmatched. CDR3 sequence reads: CASSPRDRGQGEQYF. CDR3 in DNA: TGTGCCAGCAGCCCAAGAGACAGGGGTCAAGGGGAGCAGTACTTC.